This T cell receptor beta chain stems from a study of T cell responses to AZD1222 COVID-19 vaccine. Broader study findings: At 160-218 and 743-854, vaccine-associated CD4 TCRs were dominant, and they spanned spike. Donors were mostly white British, more females; clonal diversity possibly underestimated. Unmutated regions of variants are reportedly targeted by nearly half of spike-specific TCRs. After the peak T cell response, and only then, were repertoires sampled.

V was pared by 6 bases and J by 0 bases, with 20 bases between. This CDR3 spans 17 amino acids. CDR1 SNHLY and CDR2 FYNNEI come from the germline V gene. The data were produced by immunoSEQ multiplex PCR, yet TCRdb's version contains in-frame clones alone and is incomplete. The profile covers tens of thousands of clones, with roughly 86% appearing a single time and approximately 3% taken by the ten largest. The sample holds one count of this clone. Its antigen is still unknown. The starting material was peripheral blood, obtained on day 0 of MenACWY control vaccination. The chain employs TRBV2 and TRBJ1-1, with D uncertain. The TCR comes from an adult in good health. The CDR3 nucleotides read TGTGCCAGCAGCCAAGAGGGCGGTACACTGATGAACACTGAAGCTTTCTTT. This translates into CASSQEGGTLMNTEAFF.